The 11 T cell receptor beta chains below were found in one sample sequenced in a study of regulatory T cells in long-lasting Graves disease. Specified time point: newly diagnosed GD, antithyroid drugs for less than 3 months. RNA isolated from PBMCs was used to make the TCR library. iRepertoire HTBI primers and Arm-PCR of CDR3 regions built TCR beta libraries. TCRdb called the multiplex PCR reads again in MiXCR, with one record for every CDR3 protein. The table shows roughly 260,000 distinct CDR3 sequences, with 15% to 20% occurring only once. Separately, the same data were catalogued under a study of T cells in Graves' hyperthyroidism and ophthalmopathy.

This specimen consisted of peripheral blood mononuclear cells (PBMCs), obtained at new diagnosis, from a patient treated with antithyroid drugs. These receptor sequences come from a woman aged 30 to 39 with Graves disease.

This clonotype was observed many times. The chain is built from TRBV12-3 or TRBV12-4 and TRBJ2-1; TRBD2 is a possible D gene (6 bases). CDR3 length: 16 amino acids. Trimming shortened V by 5 bases and J by 7 bases, and 21 bases separated the two germline ends. As DNA, the CDR3 is TGTGCCAGCAGTAGTCTTGAAAGTAGCGGAACTAATGAGCAGTTCTTC. Translating gives CASSSLESSGTNEQFF.

This clonotype was found many times. The rearrangement uses TRBV15 and TRBJ1-2; 7 bases are shared with TRBD1. V was pared by 8 bases and J by 0 bases, with 6 bases of the junction left unmatched. Germline V gene sequence: CDR1 LNHNV, CDR2 YYDKDF (reference sequence). The CDR3 is 14 amino acids. In nucleotides, the CDR3 is TGTGCCACCGCGAAACAGGGGTCTAACTATGGCTACACCTTC. Amino acids: CATAKQGSNYGYTF.

A word on this clonotype: A much larger clone differs by one base, so this may be a read error. This rearrangement joins TRBV6-1 to TRBJ2-5, with D possibly matching TRBD1 (6 bases). Germline CDR1 MNHNS, CDR2 SASEGT. V was cut by 7 bases and J by 2 bases, with 8 bases left in between. The CDR3 contains 12 residues. Written as DNA, the CDR3 is TGTGCCAGCAAAAGGGGGCAAGAGACCCAGTACTTC. Translating gives CASKRGQETQYF.

Many counts were recorded for this clonotype. The chain uses TRBV29-1 and TRBJ2-3; 9 bases align to TRBD2. This CDR3 is 13 amino acids long. The trim removed 8 bases at V and 3 bases at J, leaving 6 bases unmatched. Looked up from germline, CDR1 is SQVTM and CDR2 is ANQGSEA. CDR3: CSTRAGGTDTQYF. CDR3 bases: TGCAGCACCAGAGCGGGGGGAACAGATACGCAGTATTTT.

The chain employs TRBV10-1 and TRBJ1-1, with TRBD1 matching over 7 bases. Per the germline V gene, CDR1 is WNHNN and CDR2 is SYGVQD (reference sequence). CDR3 size: 14 residues. V lost 2 bases and J lost 4; bases outside the gene matches: 4. This CDR3 reads CASSERRDSTEAFF. Written as DNA, the CDR3 is TGCGCCAGCAGTGAGCGACGGGACAGCACTGAAGCTTTCTTT.

Ten or more counts support this clonotype. The V call is TRBV7-2, the J call TRBJ1-2; no clear D gene. The CDR3 totals 16 residues. The V and J ends lost 1 base and 0 bases respectively, with 12 bases between them. Germline V lookup: CDR1 SGHTA, CDR2 FQGNSA. The CDR3 nucleotides are TGTGCCAGCAGCTTAGGTGGTACGCGCTCTAACTATGGCTACACCTTC. This sequence encodes CASSLGGTRSNYGYTF. Using reference TRBV7-2 and TRBJ1-2 for the parts outside the CDR3, the full variable domain is GAGVSQSPSNKVTEKGKDVELRCDPISGHTALYWYRQSLGQGLEFLIYFQGNSAPDKSGLPSDRFSAERTGGSVSTLTIQRTQQEDSAVYLCASSLGGTRSNYGYTFGSGTRLTVV.

The table lists this clonotype with many counts. The chain carries TRBV5-1 and TRBJ2-1, with D unclear. CDR1 is SGHRS, CDR2 YFSETQ, per germline. Trimming cost V 4 bases and J 8 bases, with 10 bases left between them. This CDR3 is 12 amino acids long. DNA of the CDR3: TGCGCCAGCAGCCAAACGAGGCATGAGCAGTTCTTC. It specifies CASSQTRHEQFF.

The chain recombines TRBV11-2 with TRBJ2-7; TRBD1 is a possible D gene (5 bases). Germline V gene sequence: CDR1 SGHAT, CDR2 FQNNGV. V was clipped by 5 bases and J by 0 bases, with 8 bases between them. The length of the CDR3 is 13 residues. This chain's CDR3 is CASSTTDSYEQYF. The DNA for the CDR3 is TGTGCCAGCAGCACGACAGACTCCTACGAGCAGTACTTC.

This clonotype has ten or more counts. For the CDR3, the DNA is TGTGCCAGCAGCCAAGAAGGAAACATTCAGTACTTC. It specifies CASSQEGNIQYF. The chain couples TRBV3-1 to TRBJ2-4; D is ambiguous. The V end was cut by 0 bases, the J end by 6 bases, with 3 bases between. Germline V gives CDR1 LGHDT, CDR2 YNNKEL (reference sequence). The CDR3 is 12 residues long.

In this sample, this clonotype turned up many times. The J gene is TRBJ2-1, the V gene TRBV3-1; 16 nucleotides match TRBD2. Germline-derived CDR1 and CDR2 are LGHDT and YNNKEL (reference sequence). Germline trimming cut 10 bases from V and 4 bases from J; bases unmatched to any gene: 10. The CDR3 contains 17 residues. CDR3 in amino acids: CATGTSGGAAGYNEQFF. The CDR3 DNA reads TGTGCCACCGGGACTAGCGGGGGGGCCGCGGGGTACAATGAGCAGTTCTTC.

This clonotype occurred many times. The chain couples TRBV6-1 to TRBJ2-1; the match to TRBD2 covers 11 bases. V gave up 5 bases and J gave up 10 bases; unmatched junction bases: 10. Germline CDR1 and CDR2: MNHNS and SASEGT. The CDR3 loop spans 15 amino acids. CDR3: CASSRDSGGAGEQFF. The CDR3 DNA reads TGTGCCAGCAGTAGGGATAGCGGGGGGGCTGGGGAGCAGTTCTTC.